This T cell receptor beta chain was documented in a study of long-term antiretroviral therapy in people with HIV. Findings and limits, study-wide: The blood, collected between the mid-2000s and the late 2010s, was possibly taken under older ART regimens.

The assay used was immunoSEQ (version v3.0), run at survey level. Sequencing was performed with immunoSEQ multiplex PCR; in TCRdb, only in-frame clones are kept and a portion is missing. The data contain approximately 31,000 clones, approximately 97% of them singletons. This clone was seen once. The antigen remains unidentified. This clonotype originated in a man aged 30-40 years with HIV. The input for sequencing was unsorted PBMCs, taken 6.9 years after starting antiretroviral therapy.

In nucleotides, the CDR3 is TGTGCCGCGGGGACAGGGGACGGTCAGCCCCAGCATTTT. It is translated as CAAGTGDGQPQHF. This sequence joins TRBV28 and TRBJ1-5, with 10 positions matching TRBD1. Germline-derived CDR1 and CDR2 are MDHEN and SYDVKM. With V trimmed by 11 bases and J by 6 bases, 7 bases remained unmatched. The CDR3 is 13 residues long.